This T cell receptor (beta chain) was sequenced in a study of blood T cell repertoires in COVID-19. Study-level information: Sources were T cells, B-cell-depleted T cells, or PBMCs; the material itself was cDNA or gDNA.

Original data processing: From reference gene primer amplification, estimates of nucleated cell counts were derived. Only in-frame clones appear in the TCRdb table, and some are missing; sequencing was by immunoSEQ multiplex PCR. From that table come the V and J calls and clone size; the DNA was used to work out D and trimming. This sample yields 65,000 to 70,000 clones, of which about 81% are seen a single time; 9.2% belongs to the top ten. This clone was found once. The germline CDR1 and CDR2 sequences are MNHEY and SVGAGI. The V segment lost 6 bases and the J segment 5 bases; nucleotides outside the gene matches: 6. This CDR3 has 14 amino acids.

This receptor was identified in a human donor in a cohort sampled during active COVID-19. The chain combines TRBV6-5 with TRBJ1-2, with 10 bases that match TRBD1. The sample taken for sequencing was peripheral blood. The CDR3 region has the DNA TGTGCCAGCAGGTTCGGACAGGGGGGATATGGCTACACCTTC. It yields the protein CASRFGQGGYGYTF.